The sequence of this T cell receptor beta chain was determined in a study of immune heterogeneity within non-small cell lung tumors. The template consisted of bulk tumor genomic DNA, with about 600 ng used per sample. Far-apart biopsies, several per primary tumor, were taken during surgery. With untreated, newly diagnosed non-small cell lung cancer, the patients went on to undergo curative surgery. Study donors were patients with a new diagnosis of non-small cell lung cancer who underwent surgery with curative intent. Using 32 V and 13 J primers, multiplex PCR amplified TCR beta CDR3. TCRdb re-called the multiplex PCR reads through MiXCR, storing one row per CDR3 protein. The sample carries about 21,000 distinct CDR3 sequences, less than 35% recorded once. Per germline, CDR1 SGHRS and CDR2 YFSETQ. The CDR3 is 11 amino acids. Overall study findings and caveats: Largely, high-frequency T-cell receptor beta clonotypes differed from one individual patient to another. T-cell clonality in a given local region correlated moderately yet significantly with the local tumor mutational burden (R around 0.36). Identical dominant CDR3 beta clonotypes were found repeatedly across the tumor sites of a single patient, and these appeared alongside high-frequency clones that were unique to particular tumor locations.

With regard to this clonotype: Its antigen remains unknown. The junction does not match germline at one end; this may be a read error.

This rearrangement joins TRBV5-1 to TRBJ2-5, with D unresolved. The sample was lung tumor tissue. This sequence originates from a man aged 40-55 years with non-small cell lung cancer. The CDR3 protein is CANSWQETQYF. The CDR3 DNA follows: TGCGCCAACAGCTGGCAAGAGACCCAGTACTTC. The variable domain in full, with the rest retrieved from reference TRBV5-1 and TRBJ2-5, is KAGVTQTPRYLIKTRGQQVTLSCSPISGHRSVSWYQQTPGQGLQFLFEYFSETQRNKGNFPGRFSGRQFSNSRSEMNVSTLELGDSALYLCANSWQETQYFGPGTRLLVL.